This T cell receptor beta chain was profiled in a study of graft-versus-host responses after intestinal transplantation. Germline V gene lookup returns CDR1 MNHEY and CDR2 SMNVEV (reference sequence). This CDR3 spans 12 amino acids. V was shortened by 6 bases and J by 0 bases, with 5 bases between the two germline ends. The repertoire was sequenced with immunoSEQ multiplex PCR; TCRdb's copy has only in-frame clones and lacks some. The sample lists about 98,000 clones; roughly 86% were seen once. This sequence was found in a human patient who received an intestinal transplant, so some T cells may come from the graft donor. This specimen consisted of PBMCs, obtained 255 days after intestinal transplant. This chain uses TRBV27 with TRBJ1-2, with D unresolved. CDR3 loop: CASRAPNYGYTF. As DNA, the CDR3 is TGTGCCAGCAGGGCTCCTAACTATGGCTACACCTTC.